These 25 T cell receptor beta chains share one sample of origin, sequenced in a study of blood T cell repertoires in COVID-19. Measured with immunoSEQ multiplex PCR; TCRdb has only the in-frame clones, and not every one. The table has about 150,000 clones, 87% seen once; the top ten hold 3.5% to 4.5%. Input material: peripheral blood. These receptors were obtained from a woman in her sixties or seventies with active or convalescent COVID-19.

The chain links TRBV5-6 to TRBJ1-2, with TRBD1 matching over 7 bases. With V trimmed by 4 bases and J by 2 bases, 2 bases remained unmatched. CDR1 is SGHDT, CDR2 YYEEEE, per germline. CDR3 length: 13 residues. The CDR3 reads CASSTTGNYGYTF. The CDR3 nucleotides read TGTGCCAGCAGCACGACAGGGAACTATGGCTACACCTTC.

This chain joins TRBV18 and TRBJ2-2; possibly TRBD1 for D (6 bases). The CDR3 sequence is 13 residues long. Trimming took off 3 bases at V and 6 bases at J, with 8 bases between the two ends. The germline V gene has CDR1 KGHSH and CDR2 LQKENI. The CDR3 DNA follows: TGTGCCAGCTCACCTCAGGGGTCCGGGGAGCTGTTTTTT. Encoded protein: CASSPQGSGELFF.

The V gene is TRBV4-3, the J gene TRBJ1-2, with 8 nucleotides matching TRBD1. This CDR3 is built from 15 residues. Trimming cost V 4 bases and J 5 bases; bases outside gene matches: 9. Germline V gene sequence: CDR1 LGHNA, CDR2 YSLEER. CDR3 residues: CASSRGNGQGYGYTF. Here the CDR3 DNA reads TGCGCCAGCAGCCGGGGGAATGGACAGGGATATGGCTACACCTTC.

The rearrangement uses TRBV30 and TRBJ1-1; the D gene is possibly TRBD1 (6 bases). The germline CDR1 and CDR2 sequences are GTSNPN and SVGIG (reference sequence). This CDR3 has 16 residues. The V end was cut by 5 bases, the J end by 0 bases, with 19 bases between. Here the CDR3 reads CAWRRDTFFMNTEAFF. The CDR3 DNA is TGTGCCTGGCGTCGGGACACCTTTTTTATGAACACTGAAGCTTTCTTT.

This chain uses TRBV3-1 (or the pseudogene TRBV3-2) with TRBJ2-4; 7 bases fit TRBD2. From germline, CDR1 is LGHDT and CDR2 YNNKEL (reference sequence). Trimming removed 4 bases from V and 9 bases from J; junction bases left unmatched: 12. This CDR3 comprises 15 residues. CDR3 DNA: TGTGCCAGCAGCCCTGGGGGGGTCCAAGGCGCCATTCAGTACTTC. This sequence encodes CASSPGGVQGAIQYF.

J is TRBJ2-7 and V is TRBV12-3 or TRBV12-4, with TRBD1 matching 9 bases. The CDR3 is 13 residues long. Trimming cost V 5 bases and J 9 bases; bases outside gene matches: 8. The CDR3 loop is CASSPGTGKAQYF. The CDR3 coding sequence is TGTGCCAGCAGTCCCGGGACAGGGAAAGCGCAGTACTTC.

The chain uses TRBV12-3 or TRBV12-4 and TRBJ2-7; weak D call: TRBD2 (5 bases). The CDR3 is made up of 13 amino acids. Trimming stripped 8 bases from V and 3 bases from J, with 14 bases between. The CDR3 here is CASAWGSVYEQYF. The CDR3 region has the DNA TGTGCCAGCGCCTGGGGTAGCGTCTACGAGCAGTACTTC.

This clone was recorded a few times. DNA for the CDR3: TGTGCCAGCAGCTTAGATTGGGACAGGGCGAACACCGGGGAGCTGTTTTTT. This gives the protein CASSLDWDRANTGELFF. This chain connects TRBV11-2 to TRBJ2-2, with 9 bases identical to TRBD1. The CDR3 totals 17 residues. Trimming cost V 0 bases and J 0 bases; bases outside gene matches: 2. Germline lookup yields CDR1 SGHAT and CDR2 FQNNGV. The complete variable domain, with remaining parts taken from reference TRBV11-2 and TRBJ2-2, reads EAGVAQSPRYKIIEKRQSVAFWCNPISGHATLYWYQQILGQGPKLLIQFQNNGVVDDSQLPKDRFSAERLKGVDSTLKIQPAKLEDSAVYLCASSLDWDRANTGELFFGEGSRLTVL.

A few counts support this clone. The V call is TRBV5-1, the J call TRBJ2-2, with TRBD2 matching over 13 bases. Germline CDR1 reads SGHRS; CDR2 reads YFSETQ. V was clipped by 4 bases and J by 4 bases; unmatched bases: 4. CDR3 length: 16 amino acids. The CDR3 loop reads CASSPGTSGVTGELFF. CDR3 bases: TGCGCCAGCAGCCCAGGGACTAGCGGGGTCACCGGGGAGCTGTTTTTT.

The V and J genes are TRBV12-3 or TRBV12-4 and TRBJ2-3; D not resolved. V lost 8 bases, J lost 9 bases, and 12 bases lay in between. The CDR3 contains 11 residues. CDR3 DNA: TGTGCCAGCGGGCTCACAGTCACGCAGTATTTT. Residues: CASGLTVTQYF.

V and J are TRBV3-1 (or the pseudogene TRBV3-2) and TRBJ1-1; unclear D gene. The CDR3 extends over 14 amino acids. Germline V gene data show CDR1 as LGHDT and CDR2 as YNNKEL (reference sequence). V gave up 0 bases and J gave up 4 bases, with 9 bases separating them. The CDR3 DNA follows: TGTGCCAGCAGCCAAGATATGAGGGCCACTGAAGCTTTCTTT. It is translated as CASSQDMRATEAFF.

The V gene is TRBV5-8, the J gene TRBJ2-7, with 9 bases fitting TRBD1. V gave up 2 bases and J gave up 3 bases; unmatched junction bases: 6. CDR3 length: 15 residues. Germline values: CDR1 SGHTS, CDR2 YDEGEE. The CDR3 nucleotides are TGTGCCAGCAGCTTTGGGACAGGGAATTTCTACGAGCAGTACTTC. This gives the protein CASSFGTGNFYEQYF.

The chain couples TRBV7-2 to TRBJ1-5, with D possibly being TRBD1 (6 bases). The CDR3 has 14 amino acids. Germline values: CDR1 SGHTA, CDR2 FQGNSA. The V and J ends lost 7 bases and 9 bases respectively, with 19 bases between them. The CDR3: CASNEGGGNWPQHF. The DNA for the CDR3 is TGTGCCAGCAACGAGGGAGGGGGAAATTGGCCCCAGCATTTT.

This chain joins TRBV2 and TRBJ1-1; tentative D call: TRBD1 (5 bases). The CDR3 covers 15 residues. V dropped 1 base and J dropped 1 base, with 10 bases sitting between them. Germline CDR1 reads SNHLY; CDR2 reads FYNNEI. The CDR3 is CASSEEQVRNTEAFF. The CDR3 region has the DNA TGTGCCAGCAGTGAAGAACAGGTGAGGAACACTGAAGCTTTCTTT.

The chain joins TRBV15 to TRBJ1-1; D is unclear. CDR1 LNHNV and CDR2 YYDKDF come from the germline V gene (reference sequence). The CDR3 is made up of 14 amino acids. The V end was cut by 0 bases, the J end by 4 bases, with 9 bases between. This CDR3 reads CATSRDFAGTEAFF. DNA of the CDR3: TGTGCCACCAGCAGAGATTTCGCAGGCACTGAAGCTTTCTTT.

The V gene is TRBV2, the J gene TRBJ2-1; 8 bases map to TRBD1. V was pared by 1 base and J by 7 bases, with 3 bases of the junction left unmatched. Germline CDR1 and CDR2: SNHLY and FYNNEI. CDR3 size: 14 residues. CDR3 DNA sequence: TGTGCCAGCAGTGAAGGGACAGGGTCAAATGAGCAGTTCTTC. Protein product: CASSEGTGSNEQFF.

The chain recombines TRBV7-2 with TRBJ2-1; 11 bases match TRBD2. Germline CDR1 SGHTA, CDR2 FQGNSA. Trimming removed 5 bases from V and 9 bases from J; junction bases left unmatched: 6. The length of the CDR3 is 14 residues. This chain's CDR3 is CASSPRSGGGEQFF. CDR3 DNA: TGTGCCAGCAGCCCCCGTAGCGGGGGGGGTGAGCAGTTCTTC. The full variable domain, rest sourced from reference TRBV7-2 and TRBJ2-1, is GAGVSQSPSNKVTEKGKDVELRCDPISGHTALYWYRQSLGQGLEFLIYFQGNSAPDKSGLPSDRFSAERTGGSVSTLTIQRTQQEDSAVYLCASSPRSGGGEQFFGPGTRLTVL.

The chain is built from TRBV10-1 and TRBJ2-1, with D possibly being TRBD1 (5 bases). This CDR3 region has 15 residues. With 0 bases removed from V and 6 bases from J, the gap between germline ends came to 12 bases. Germline-derived CDR1 and CDR2 are WNHNN and SYGVQD (reference sequence). The CDR3 loop is CASSESPRAGNEQFF. The DNA of the CDR3 is TGCGCCAGCAGTGAGTCGCCCAGGGCAGGCAATGAGCAGTTCTTC.

The chain has TRBV6-1 and TRBJ2-7; D ambiguous. V was pared by 1 base and J by 6 bases, with 19 bases between. This CDR3 contains 16 residues. CDR1 is MNHNS and CDR2 is SASEGT in the germline V gene. The CDR3 loop is CASSEVPGPTAGEQYF. CDR3 bases: TGTGCCAGCAGTGAAGTACCAGGCCCTACGGCCGGCGAGCAGTACTTC.

This clone was seen just once. This chain joins TRBV5-1 and TRBJ2-3; 8 positions match TRBD2. The CDR3 extends over 15 amino acids. Germline V gene sequence: CDR1 SGHRS, CDR2 YFSETQ. The trim removed 2 bases at V and 0 bases at J, leaving 2 bases unmatched. Here the CDR3 reads CASSFPGGSTDTQYF. CDR3 DNA sequence: TGCGCCAGCAGCTTTCCGGGGGGGAGCACAGATACGCAGTATTTT.

The chain uses TRBV7-9 and TRBJ2-1, with 15 positions matching TRBD2. The V gene end was trimmed by 3 bases and the J gene end by 6 bases; junction bases not matched to a gene: 3. The germline V gene encodes CDR1 SEHNR and CDR2 FQNEAQ (reference sequence). This CDR3 region has 16 residues. CDR3 sequence reads: CASSFWGLAGGNEQFF. The CDR3, as DNA: TGTGCCAGCAGCTTCTGGGGACTAGCGGGGGGCAATGAGCAGTTCTTC.

This chain joins TRBV5-5 and TRBJ1-1; the D gene is possibly TRBD1 (5 bases). The CDR3 sequence is 13 residues long. V was cut by 3 bases and J by 1 base, with 7 bases left in between. Germline V gives CDR1 SGHKS, CDR2 YYEKEE (reference sequence). This chain's CDR3 is CASSWGENTEAFF. The CDR3, as DNA: TGTGCCAGCAGCTGGGGGGAGAACACTGAAGCTTTCTTT.

This clone was counted a single time. The V and J genes are TRBV2 and TRBJ2-7; D is ambiguous. Germline CDR1 is SNHLY and CDR2 is FYNNEI. The CDR3 contains 11 residues. With 5 bases removed from V and 6 bases from J, the gap between germline ends came to 8 bases. The CDR3 loop reads CASSLTTEQYF. The CDR3 nucleotides read TGTGCCAGCAGTCTTACTACCGAGCAGTACTTC.

The chain's CDR3 is CASKAGERGGSPYNEQFF. The CDR3 nucleotides read TGTGCCAGTAAGGCGGGGGAGCGGGGGGGCAGCCCCTACAATGAGCAGTTCTTC. V usage is TRBV19 and J usage is TRBJ2-1; TRBD2 matches at 10 bases. After removal of 7 bases from V and 2 bases from J, the junction contained 14 bases not matched to a gene. The CDR3 is made up of 18 amino acids. The germline CDR1 and CDR2 sequences are LNHDA and SQIVND (reference sequence).

The chain joins TRBV10-3 to TRBJ2-1, with 8 bases fitting TRBD2. V lost 6 bases, J lost 0 bases, and 1 base stayed unmatched. In germline, CDR1 is ENHRY, CDR2 SYGVKD. CDR3 length: 14 residues. CDR3 in amino acids: CAISGGASYNEQFF. The DNA for the CDR3 is TGTGCCATCAGCGGGGGGGCCTCCTACAATGAGCAGTTCTTC.